The rows below give T cell receptor beta chains drawn from one sample of a study of blood T cell repertoires in COVID-19. The method was immunoSEQ multiplex PCR; TCRdb's version includes in-frame clones alone and lacks a portion of them. This sample has approximately 160,000 clones, with around 80% found just once. The sample was peripheral blood. The receptors were sampled from a woman over 75 with active or convalescent COVID-19. Both conserved end residues are part of each CDR3. Fields, in order: CDR3 protein, CDR3 DNA, J gene, clone size, V gene, D gene. The D gene is left open where the match is weak. Not all rows give a size; the values are once, few, many and, for expanded clones, a class.

CDR3aa: CASSEFGRRGETQYF
CDR3nt: TGTGCCAGCAGTGAATTCGGCAGGAGAGGGGAGACCCAGTACTTC
j_gene: TRBJ2-5
abundance: NA
v_gene: TRBV25-1
d_gene: NA

CDR3aa: CASRASAGRTGELFF
CDR3nt: TGTGCCAGTAGAGCCTCGGCAGGGCGGACCGGGGAGCTGTTTTTT
j_gene: TRBJ2-2
abundance: NA
v_gene: TRBV19
d_gene: NA

CDR3aa: CASSDVGGDNYGYTF
CDR3nt: TGCGCCAGCAGTGACGTAGGGGGCGACAACTATGGCTACACCTTC
j_gene: TRBJ1-2
abundance: NA
v_gene: TRBV10-2
d_gene: TRBD1

CDR3aa: CASSLSGTRNTEAFF
CDR3nt: TGTGCCAGCAGCCTTTCCGGGACACGGAACACTGAAGCTTTCTTT
j_gene: TRBJ1-1
abundance: NA
v_gene: TRBV7-9
d_gene: NA

CDR3aa: CASSGTGRDYTF
CDR3nt: TGTGCCAGCAGCGGGACAGGGAGGGACTACACCTTC
j_gene: TRBJ1-2
abundance: NA
v_gene: TRBV7-2
d_gene: TRBD1

CDR3aa: CASTEHTANYGYTF
CDR3nt: TGTGCCAGCACGGAGCACACCGCTAACTATGGCTACACCTTC
j_gene: TRBJ1-2
abundance: NA
v_gene: TRBV9
d_gene: NA

CDR3aa: CASSLDGVNTEAFF
CDR3nt: TGTGCCAGCAGCTTAGACGGGGTGAACACTGAAGCTTTCTTT
j_gene: TRBJ1-1
abundance: NA
v_gene: TRBV7-2
d_gene: NA

CDR3aa: CASSGIAGGSSYNEQFF
CDR3nt: TGTGCCAGCAGCGGGATAGCGGGGGGTAGCTCCTACAATGAGCAGTTCTTC
j_gene: TRBJ2-1
abundance: NA
v_gene: TRBV5-4
d_gene: TRBD2

CDR3aa: CASSSSGGPYNEQFF
CDR3nt: TGTGCCAGCAGCTCGTCCGGGGGGCCGTACAATGAGCAGTTCTTC
j_gene: TRBJ2-1
abundance: NA
v_gene: TRBV11-3
d_gene: NA

CDR3aa: CAISRANTEAFF
CDR3nt: TGTGCCATCAGCCGAGCGAACACTGAAGCTTTCTTT
j_gene: TRBJ1-1
abundance: NA
v_gene: TRBV10-3
d_gene: NA

CDR3aa: CASSGGDSSGNTIYF
CDR3nt: TGTGCCAGCAGCGGAGGGGATAGCTCTGGAAACACCATATATTTT
j_gene: TRBJ1-3
abundance: NA
v_gene: TRBV27
d_gene: NA

CDR3aa: CASSLTLSRALNTGELFF
CDR3nt: TGTGCCAGCAGCTTAACGTTAAGCAGAGCGTTGAACACCGGGGAGCTGTTTTTT
j_gene: TRBJ2-2
abundance: NA
v_gene: TRBV7-3
d_gene: NA

CDR3aa: CASSLPDRVNQPQHF
CDR3nt: TGTGCCAGCAGTCTCCCAGACAGGGTCAATCAGCCCCAGCATTTT
j_gene: TRBJ1-5
abundance: NA
v_gene: TRBV6-2/TRBV6-3
d_gene: TRBD1

CDR3aa: CASSTLGQVNTEAFF
CDR3nt: TGTGCCAGCTCCACCTTGGGACAGGTGAACACTGAAGCTTTCTTT
j_gene: TRBJ1-1
abundance: NA
v_gene: TRBV13
d_gene: TRBD1

CDR3aa: CASSLNGQGENSPLHF
CDR3nt: TGCGCCAGCAGCTTGAACGGACAGGGGGAAAATTCACCCCTCCACTTT
j_gene: TRBJ1-6
abundance: NA
v_gene: TRBV5-1
d_gene: TRBD1

CDR3aa: CAFRDSLNTEAFF
CDR3nt: TGTGCCTTCCGAGACAGTTTGAACACTGAAGCTTTCTTT
j_gene: TRBJ1-1
abundance: NA
v_gene: TRBV10-3
d_gene: NA

CDR3aa: CAISESENQPQHF
CDR3nt: TGTGCCATCAGTGAGTCGGAGAACCAGCCCCAGCATTTT
j_gene: TRBJ1-5
abundance: once
v_gene: TRBV10-3
d_gene: NA

CDR3aa: CASSPGTGGSDTQYF
CDR3nt: TGTGCCAGCAGCCCAGGGACAGGGGGGTCAGATACGCAGTATTTT
j_gene: TRBJ2-3
abundance: NA
v_gene: TRBV7-3
d_gene: TRBD1

CDR3aa: CASTLTGTGPLAFF
CDR3nt: TGTGCCAGTACCCTAACAGGGACAGGGCCCCTCGCTTTCTTT
j_gene: TRBJ1-1
abundance: few
v_gene: TRBV19
d_gene: TRBD1

CDR3aa: CASSFNPGLYGYTF
CDR3nt: TGTGCCAGCAGTTTCAATCCAGGGCTCTATGGCTACACCTTC
j_gene: TRBJ1-2
abundance: NA
v_gene: TRBV27
d_gene: NA

CDR3aa: CASSPLDSSSGANVLTF
CDR3nt: TGTGCCAGCAGTCCACTGGACAGCAGCTCTGGGGCCAACGTCCTGACTTTC
j_gene: TRBJ2-6
abundance: NA
v_gene: TRBV27
d_gene: NA

CDR3aa: CASSKLDTGSHYGYTF
CDR3nt: TGTGCCAGTAGTAAACTAGACACCGGTAGTCACTATGGCTACACCTTC
j_gene: TRBJ1-2
abundance: NA
v_gene: TRBV19
d_gene: NA

CDR3aa: CASSERSRGSPLHF
CDR3nt: TGTGCCAGCAGTGAAAGGTCCCGGGGTTCACCCCTCCACTTT
j_gene: TRBJ1-6
abundance: NA
v_gene: TRBV2
d_gene: NA

CDR3aa: CASSLRGRDQPQHF
CDR3nt: TGTGCCAGCAGTTTGAGGGGGCGGGATCAGCCCCAGCATTTT
j_gene: TRBJ1-5
abundance: NA
v_gene: TRBV27
d_gene: TRBD1

CDR3aa: CASSVAGLAGTGELFF
CDR3nt: TGTGCCAGCAGCGTAGCGGGCCTAGCGGGGACCGGGGAGCTGTTTTTT
j_gene: TRBJ2-2
abundance: NA
v_gene: TRBV9
d_gene: TRBD2

CDR3aa: CASSLEGGPYNEQFF
CDR3nt: TGTGCCAGCAGCTTGGAAGGGGGACCGTACAATGAGCAGTTCTTC
j_gene: TRBJ2-1
abundance: NA
v_gene: TRBV5-6
d_gene: NA

CDR3aa: CASSQDPTGNSNQPQHF
CDR3nt: TGCGCCAGCAGCCAAGATCCGACAGGGAATAGCAATCAGCCCCAGCATTTT
j_gene: TRBJ1-5
abundance: NA
v_gene: TRBV4-3
d_gene: TRBD1

CDR3aa: CASSLTGGAYNSPLHF
CDR3nt: TGTGCCAGCAGCCTTACCGGGGGGGCCTATAATTCACCCCTCCACTTT
j_gene: TRBJ1-6
abundance: NA
v_gene: TRBV7-9
d_gene: NA

CDR3aa: CASSPDRGDMNTEAFF
CDR3nt: TGCGCCAGCAGCCCGGACAGGGGGGACATGAACACTGAAGCTTTCTTT
j_gene: TRBJ1-1
abundance: NA
v_gene: TRBV5-1
d_gene: TRBD1

CDR3aa: CASSIQGSAGNTIYF
CDR3nt: TGTGCCAGTAGTATCCAGGGGAGTGCAGGAAACACCATATATTTT
j_gene: TRBJ1-3
abundance: NA
v_gene: TRBV19
d_gene: NA

CDR3aa: CASMTDQETQYF
CDR3nt: TGTGCCAGCATGACAGACCAAGAGACCCAGTACTTC
j_gene: TRBJ2-5
abundance: NA
v_gene: TRBV7-2
d_gene: NA

CDR3aa: CASSLQGVADTQYF
CDR3nt: TGTGCCAGCAGCTTACAGGGGGTTGCAGATACGCAGTATTTT
j_gene: TRBJ2-3
abundance: NA
v_gene: TRBV7-9
d_gene: TRBD1

CDR3aa: CASRRTGENTGELFF
CDR3nt: TGTGCCAGCAGGCGGACAGGGGAGAACACCGGGGAGCTGTTTTTT
j_gene: TRBJ2-2
abundance: few
v_gene: TRBV7-9
d_gene: TRBD1

CDR3aa: CASSPSLDFSEQYF
CDR3nt: TGTGCCAGCTCACCATCCCTAGACTTTTCCGAGCAGTACTTC
j_gene: TRBJ2-7
abundance: NA
v_gene: TRBV18
d_gene: NA

CDR3aa: CASSKMGGSDTQYF
CDR3nt: TGTGCCAGCAGCAAAATGGGGGGGTCAGATACGCAGTATTTT
j_gene: TRBJ2-3
abundance: NA
v_gene: TRBV21-1
d_gene: NA

CDR3aa: CASSIVGAGGSPLHF
CDR3nt: TGTGCCAGTAGTATAGTGGGGGCGGGTGGTTCACCCCTCCACTTT
j_gene: TRBJ1-6
abundance: NA
v_gene: TRBV19
d_gene: NA

CDR3aa: CASSLGGGSYEQYF
CDR3nt: TGTGCCAGTAGTCTCGGGGGGGGCTCCTACGAGCAGTACTTC
j_gene: TRBJ2-7
abundance: NA
v_gene: TRBV19
d_gene: TRBD2

CDR3aa: CASSPQLSSTGTGNTIYF
CDR3nt: TGTGCCAGCAGCCCCCAACTCTCCTCGACAGGGACTGGAAACACCATATATTTT
j_gene: TRBJ1-3
abundance: NA
v_gene: TRBV9
d_gene: TRBD1

CDR3aa: CASSYDLGSSYNEQFF
CDR3nt: TGCGCCAGCAGCTACGATTTAGGGAGTTCCTACAATGAGCAGTTCTTC
j_gene: TRBJ2-1
abundance: NA
v_gene: TRBV5-1
d_gene: NA

CDR3aa: CATRRAGDPYSNQPQHF
CDR3nt: TGTGCCACCCGAAGGGCAGGGGACCCCTATAGCAATCAGCCCCAGCATTTT
j_gene: TRBJ1-5
abundance: once
v_gene: TRBV27
d_gene: NA

CDR3aa: CASRQSSQGWNTEAFF
CDR3nt: TGTGCCAGCAGACAATCAAGTCAGGGGTGGAACACTGAAGCTTTCTTT
j_gene: TRBJ1-1
abundance: NA
v_gene: TRBV6-6
d_gene: NA

CDR3aa: CASSESTGKNTIYF
CDR3nt: TGTGCCAGCAGTGAATCGACAGGGAAAAACACCATATATTTT
j_gene: TRBJ1-3
abundance: NA
v_gene: TRBV25-1
d_gene: TRBD1

CDR3aa: CASSQSTDRLARRGGGDTQYF
CDR3nt: TGCGCCAGCAGCCAATCCACCGATCGACTAGCGAGGAGGGGCGGGGGAGATACGCAGTATTTT
j_gene: TRBJ2-3
abundance: NA
v_gene: TRBV4-3
d_gene: TRBD2

CDR3aa: CASSPRQQTPLHF
CDR3nt: TGTGCCAGCAGCCCCCGTCAACAAACACCCCTCCACTTT
j_gene: TRBJ1-6
abundance: NA
v_gene: TRBV7-2
d_gene: NA

CDR3aa: CASTPGPTRETQYF
CDR3nt: TGTGCCAGTACCCCAGGGCCGACTCGGGAGACCCAGTACTTC
j_gene: TRBJ2-5
abundance: NA
v_gene: TRBV19
d_gene: NA

CDR3aa: CASTDRGWTEAFF
CDR3nt: TGTGCCAGTACGGACAGGGGGTGGACTGAAGCTTTCTTT
j_gene: TRBJ1-1
abundance: few
v_gene: TRBV19
d_gene: TRBD1